This T cell receptor beta chain is drawn from a study of cytomegalovirus exposure and HLA in healthy donors. On this clone itself: What it binds is not known.

This PCR relied on a set of 60 Vbeta primers and 13 Jbeta primers. Data came from immunoSEQ multiplex PCR; TCRdb stores just in-frame clones and leaves some out. The table lists 150,000 or so clones, roughly 80% of them singletons. Regarding the study as a whole: 164 TCR beta chains were listed as cytomegalovirus-associated.

Per the germline V gene, CDR1 is SGHTA and CDR2 is FQGNSA. CDR3 length: 15 residues. V shed 8 bases and J shed 0 bases, with 11 bases lying between them. This chain links TRBV7-2 with TRBJ2-6; a possible D gene is TRBD1 (5 bases). This receptor was obtained from a man in his fifties or sixties in good health and CMV-seropositive. The specimen was PBMCs. The CDR3: CASRRQRSGANVLTF. DNA for the CDR3: TGTGCCAGCCGTAGACAGCGCTCTGGGGCCAACGTCCTGACTTTC.